This TCR beta chain was observed in a study of CXCR3-negative and CXCR3-positive naive CD8 T cells. Study-level findings and limits: Naive cells that were CXCR3-positive had more hydrophobic TRB CDR3s (compared with CXCR3-negative naive cells).

Looked up from germline, CDR1 is SQVTM and CDR2 is ANQGSEA. The CDR3 runs to 14 residues. Libraries of TRB cDNA were made by 5' RACE and carried UMIs. TCRdb re-called the 5' RACE reads and catalogs CDR3 proteins one per entry, DNA excluded. The data include roughly 5,000 distinct CDR3 sequences; the top ten clones carry about 2.5%. Its frequency marks this clonotype as medium-sized. Its cognate antigen is unknown. Those CD8+ T cells considered naive were CD45RO-CCR7+CD27+CD95-. Specimen: naive CXCR3+ CD8+ T cells from blood. Documented subset: CD45RO-CCR7+CD27+CD95- naive CD8+ T cells expressing CXCR3 (TNR3+). The V gene is TRBV29-1, the J gene TRBJ1-1; checking the TCRdb D call of TRBD1 is not possible without DNA. This clonotype originated in a human donor in good health. Some clones in this sample may be carry-over from other donors' samples. CDR3 in amino acids: CSVEQGGGDTEAFF.